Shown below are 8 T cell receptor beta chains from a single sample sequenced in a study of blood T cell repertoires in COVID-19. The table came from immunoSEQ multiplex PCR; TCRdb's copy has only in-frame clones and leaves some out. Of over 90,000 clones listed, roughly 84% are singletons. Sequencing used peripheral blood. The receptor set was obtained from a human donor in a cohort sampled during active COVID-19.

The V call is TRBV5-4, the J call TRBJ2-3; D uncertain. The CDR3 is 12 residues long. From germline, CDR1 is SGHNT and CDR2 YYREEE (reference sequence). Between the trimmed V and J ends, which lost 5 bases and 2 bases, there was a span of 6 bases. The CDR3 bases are TGTGCCAGCAGACAAAACACAGATACGCAGTATTTT. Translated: CASRQNTDTQYF.

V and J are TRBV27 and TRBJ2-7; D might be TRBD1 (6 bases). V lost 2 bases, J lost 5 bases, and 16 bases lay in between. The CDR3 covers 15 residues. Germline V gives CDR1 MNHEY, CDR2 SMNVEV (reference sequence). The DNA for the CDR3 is TGTGCCAGCAGTTTACGGAGCAGGGGCAGCGACGAGCAGTACTTC. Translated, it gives CASSLRSRGSDEQYF.

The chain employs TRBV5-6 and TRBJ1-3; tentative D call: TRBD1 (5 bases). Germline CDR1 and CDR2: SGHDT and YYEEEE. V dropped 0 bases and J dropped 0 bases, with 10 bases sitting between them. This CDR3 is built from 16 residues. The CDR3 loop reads CASSLAGGDSGNTIYF. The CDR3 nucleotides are TGTGCCAGCAGCTTGGCCGGGGGTGACTCTGGAAACACCATATATTTT.

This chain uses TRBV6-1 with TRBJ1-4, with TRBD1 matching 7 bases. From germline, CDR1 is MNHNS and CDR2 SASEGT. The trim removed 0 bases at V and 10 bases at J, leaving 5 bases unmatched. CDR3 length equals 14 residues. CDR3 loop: CASSEADRVGKLFF. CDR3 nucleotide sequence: TGTGCCAGCAGTGAAGCAGACAGGGTTGGAAAACTGTTTTTT.

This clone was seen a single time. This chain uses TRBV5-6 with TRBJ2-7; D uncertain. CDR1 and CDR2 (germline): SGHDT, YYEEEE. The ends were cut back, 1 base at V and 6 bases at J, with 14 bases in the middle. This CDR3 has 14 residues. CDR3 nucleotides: TGTGCCAGCAGCTTGTATTCGGGTTTAAGCGAGCAGTACTTC. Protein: CASSLYSGLSEQYF.

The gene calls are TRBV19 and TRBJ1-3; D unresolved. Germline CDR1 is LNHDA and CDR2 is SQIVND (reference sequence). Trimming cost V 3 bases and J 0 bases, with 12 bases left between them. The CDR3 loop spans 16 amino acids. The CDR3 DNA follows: TGTGCCAGTAGTATCACCGGACTTCTCTCTGGAAACACCATATATTTT. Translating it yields CASSITGLLSGNTIYF.

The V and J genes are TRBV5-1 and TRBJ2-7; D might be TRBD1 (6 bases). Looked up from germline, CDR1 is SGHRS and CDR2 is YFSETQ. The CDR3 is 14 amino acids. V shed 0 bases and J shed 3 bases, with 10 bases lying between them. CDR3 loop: CASSLVRQDYEQYF. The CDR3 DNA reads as TGCGCCAGCAGCTTGGTACGACAGGACTACGAGCAGTACTTC.

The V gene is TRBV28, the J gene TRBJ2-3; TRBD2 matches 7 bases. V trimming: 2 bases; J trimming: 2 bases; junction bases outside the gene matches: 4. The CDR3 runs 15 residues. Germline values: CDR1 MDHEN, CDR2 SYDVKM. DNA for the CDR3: TGTGCCAGCAGTTTAAGGGAGGGCCTCACAGATACGCAGTATTTT. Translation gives CASSLREGLTDTQYF.